This T cell receptor beta chain was sequenced for a study of CD8+CD57+ T cells in acquired aplastic anemia. Findings of the study overall: Between patients and controls, CD8+ Simpson's diversity did not vary significantly.

Genomic DNA provided the template from which TCR beta VDJ and CDR3 profiles were obtained. TCRdb passed the reads through MiXCR, listing each CDR3 protein once. The sample has 250,000 or so distinct CDR3 sequences; approximately 50% are singletons. CDR1 is SGDLS and CDR2 is YYNGEE in the germline V gene. The CDR3 spans 14 residues. V gave up 8 bases and J gave up 8 bases, with 19 bases separating them. This clonotype was observed a single time. Its antigen remains unknown. Sequencing involved patients with CD8+CD57+ cell expansion previously shown by flow cytometry. Each patient gave a blood sample that was collected before any therapy had been received.

This receptor was obtained from a human donor with aplastic anemia. The rearrangement links TRBV9 to TRBJ2-2; D gene unclear. Input material: sorted CD4+, CD8+, or CD8+CD57+ T cells (not recorded which) from PBMCs. CDR3 region: CASTLNPDSGELFF. The CDR3 DNA reads TGTGCCAGTACATTAAACCCCGACTCTGGGGAGCTGTTTTTT.